The clone carrying this T cell receptor (beta chain) was seen repeatedly, ten times or more. Using RNA transcripts as the source, TCR beta CDR3 regions were amplified. HTBI primers drove first-round RT-PCR of the TCR CDR3. One entry per CDR3 protein, called by TCRdb with MiXCR from the multiplex PCR reads. The sample comprises 620,000 or so distinct CDR3 sequences, about 14% of which are singletons, and approximately 12% rests with the top ten. The data are from a study of T cells in Graves' hyperthyroidism and ophthalmopathy. Sequenced material: blood. The sequence was obtained from a woman between 50 and 59 years old with Graves' ophthalmopathy.

DNA of the CDR3: TGTGCCAGCAGCCCCCGCGGAAGCTCCGGGACGATCACAGATACGCAGTATTTT. It yields the protein CASSPRGSSGTITDTQYF. This chain connects TRBV7-9 to TRBJ2-3, with D perhaps assigned TRBD1 or TRBD2 (5 bases each). V lost 5 bases and J 2 bases, leaving 23 bases between the germline ends. The germline V gene has CDR1 SEHNR and CDR2 FQNEAQ (reference sequence). The CDR3 covers 18 residues.